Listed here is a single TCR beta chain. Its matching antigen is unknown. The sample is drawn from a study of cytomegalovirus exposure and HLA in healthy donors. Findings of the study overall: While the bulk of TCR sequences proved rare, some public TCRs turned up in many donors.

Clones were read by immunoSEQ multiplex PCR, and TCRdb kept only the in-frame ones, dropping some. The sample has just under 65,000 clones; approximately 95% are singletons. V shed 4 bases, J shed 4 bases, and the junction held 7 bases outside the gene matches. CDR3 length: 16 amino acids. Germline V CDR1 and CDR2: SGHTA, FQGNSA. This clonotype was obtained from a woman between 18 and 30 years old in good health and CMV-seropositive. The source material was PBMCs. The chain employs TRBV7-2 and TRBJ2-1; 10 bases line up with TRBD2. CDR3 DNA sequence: TGTGCCAGCAGCTGGCTAGCGGGAGCCCTTTACAATGAGCAGTTCTTC. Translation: CASSWLAGALYNEQFF.